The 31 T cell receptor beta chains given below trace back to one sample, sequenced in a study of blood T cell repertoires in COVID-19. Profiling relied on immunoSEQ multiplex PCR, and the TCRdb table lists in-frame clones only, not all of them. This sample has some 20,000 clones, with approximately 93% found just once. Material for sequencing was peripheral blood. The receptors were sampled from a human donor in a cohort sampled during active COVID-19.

CDR3 bases: TGTGCCAGCAGCTTAGTCCTGGGCGGGGGGGTAGATACGCAGTATTTT. Protein: CASSLVLGGGVDTQYF. This rearrangement joins TRBV11-2 to TRBJ2-3, with 9 bases aligning to TRBD2. V shed 1 base, J shed 5 bases, and the junction held 7 bases outside the gene matches. Germline CDR1 reads SGHAT; CDR2 reads FQNNGV. The CDR3 runs 16 residues.

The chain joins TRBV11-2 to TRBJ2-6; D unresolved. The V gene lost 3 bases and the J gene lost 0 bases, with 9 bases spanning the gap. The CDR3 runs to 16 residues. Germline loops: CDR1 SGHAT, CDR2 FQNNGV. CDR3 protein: CASSFGPFSGANVLTF. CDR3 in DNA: TGTGCCAGCAGCTTTGGGCCTTTCTCTGGGGCCAACGTCCTGACTTTC. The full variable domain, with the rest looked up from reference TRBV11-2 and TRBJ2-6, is EAGVAQSPRYKIIEKRQSVAFWCNPISGHATLYWYQQILGQGPKLLIQFQNNGVVDDSQLPKDRFSAERLKGVDSTLKIQPAKLEDSAVYLCASSFGPFSGANVLTFGAGSRLTVL.

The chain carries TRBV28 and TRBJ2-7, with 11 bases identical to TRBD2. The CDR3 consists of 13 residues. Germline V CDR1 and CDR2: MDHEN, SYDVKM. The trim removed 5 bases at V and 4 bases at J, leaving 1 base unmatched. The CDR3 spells CASSLAGGYEQYF. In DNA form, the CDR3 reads TGTGCCAGCAGTCTAGCGGGAGGATACGAGCAGTACTTC.

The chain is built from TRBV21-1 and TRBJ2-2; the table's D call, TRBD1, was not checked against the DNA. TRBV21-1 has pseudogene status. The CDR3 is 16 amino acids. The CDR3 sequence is CASSKNKTGGTGELFF. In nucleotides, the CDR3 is TGTGCCAGCAGCAAAAATAAGACAGGGGGGACCGGGGAGCTGTTTTTT.

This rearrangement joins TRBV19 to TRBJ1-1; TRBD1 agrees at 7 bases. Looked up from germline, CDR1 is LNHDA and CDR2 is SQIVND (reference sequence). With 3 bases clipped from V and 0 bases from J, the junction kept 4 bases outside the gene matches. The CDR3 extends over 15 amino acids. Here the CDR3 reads CASSMSGQLNTEAFF. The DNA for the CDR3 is TGTGCCAGTAGTATGTCGGGACAGCTGAACACTGAAGCTTTCTTT. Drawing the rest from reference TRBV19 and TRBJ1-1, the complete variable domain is DGGITQSPKYLFRKEGQNVTLSCEQNLNHDAMYWYRQDPGQGLRLIYYSQIVNDFQKGDIAEGYSVSREKKESFPLTVTSAQKNPTAFYLCASSMSGQLNTEAFFGQGTRLTVV.

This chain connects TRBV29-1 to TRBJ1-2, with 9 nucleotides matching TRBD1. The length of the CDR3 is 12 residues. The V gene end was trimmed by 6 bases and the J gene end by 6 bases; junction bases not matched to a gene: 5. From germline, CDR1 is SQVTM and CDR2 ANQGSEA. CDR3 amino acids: CSVTTGGNGYTF. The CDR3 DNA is TGCAGCGTCACGACAGGGGGAAATGGCTACACCTTC.

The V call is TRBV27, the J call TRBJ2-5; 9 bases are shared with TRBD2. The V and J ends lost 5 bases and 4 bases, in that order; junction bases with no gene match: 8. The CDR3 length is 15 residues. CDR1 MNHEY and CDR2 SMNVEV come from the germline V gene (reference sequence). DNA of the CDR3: TGTGCCAGCAGTACCAGCGCTAGCGGGGTAGAGACCCAGTACTTC. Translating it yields CASSTSASGVETQYF.

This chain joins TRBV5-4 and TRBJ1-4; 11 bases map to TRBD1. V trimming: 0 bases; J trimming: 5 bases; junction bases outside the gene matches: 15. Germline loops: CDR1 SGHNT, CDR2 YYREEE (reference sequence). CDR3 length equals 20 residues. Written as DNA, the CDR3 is TGTGCCAGCAGCTTGGTCGGGACAGGGGGAATCGACGGGTGGAATGAAAAACTGTTTTTT. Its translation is CASSLVGTGGIDGWNEKLFF.

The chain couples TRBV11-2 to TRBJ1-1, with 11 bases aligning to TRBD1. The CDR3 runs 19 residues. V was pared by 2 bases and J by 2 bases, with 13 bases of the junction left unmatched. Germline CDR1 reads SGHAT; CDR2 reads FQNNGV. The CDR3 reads CASSLKGQGVAGLNTEAFF. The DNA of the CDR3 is TGTGCCAGCAGCTTAAAGGGACAGGGGGTCGCCGGGCTCAACACTGAAGCTTTCTTT.

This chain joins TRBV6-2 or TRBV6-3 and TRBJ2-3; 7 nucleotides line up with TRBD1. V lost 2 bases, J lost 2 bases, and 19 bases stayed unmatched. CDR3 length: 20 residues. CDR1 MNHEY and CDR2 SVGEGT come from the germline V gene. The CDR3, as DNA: TGTGCCAGCAGTTACGAGCCACCCCTGGGACAGACGATCCCCACAGATACGCAGTATTTT. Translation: CASSYEPPLGQTIPTDTQYF.

The CDR3 sequence is CASSLQGNYGYTF. CDR3 nucleotides: TGTGCCAGCAGCTTACAGGGGAACTATGGCTACACCTTC. This chain uses TRBV11-2 with TRBJ1-2; D is perhaps TRBD1 (6 bases). Germline CDR1 is SGHAT and CDR2 is FQNNGV. The CDR3 consists of 13 residues. V dropped 2 bases and J dropped 2 bases, with 6 bases sitting between them.

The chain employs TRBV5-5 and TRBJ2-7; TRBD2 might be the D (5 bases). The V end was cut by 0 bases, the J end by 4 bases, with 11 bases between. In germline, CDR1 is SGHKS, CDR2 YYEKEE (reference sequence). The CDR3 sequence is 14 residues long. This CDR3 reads CASSLVHPGYEQYF. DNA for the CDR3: TGTGCCAGCAGCTTGGTGCACCCGGGATACGAGCAGTACTTC.

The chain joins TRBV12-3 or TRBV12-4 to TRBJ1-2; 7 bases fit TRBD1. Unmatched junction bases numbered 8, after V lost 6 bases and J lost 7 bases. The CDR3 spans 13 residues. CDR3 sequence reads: CASSPRTGGGYTF. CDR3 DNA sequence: TGTGCCAGCAGCCCTCGGACAGGTGGTGGCTACACCTTC.

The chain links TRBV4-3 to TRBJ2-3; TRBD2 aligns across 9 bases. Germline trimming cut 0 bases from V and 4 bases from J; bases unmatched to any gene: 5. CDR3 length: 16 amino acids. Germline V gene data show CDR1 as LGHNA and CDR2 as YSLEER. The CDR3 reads CASSQDTQREADTQYF. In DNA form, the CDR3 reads TGCGCCAGCAGCCAAGACACGCAGCGGGAGGCAGATACGCAGTATTTT.

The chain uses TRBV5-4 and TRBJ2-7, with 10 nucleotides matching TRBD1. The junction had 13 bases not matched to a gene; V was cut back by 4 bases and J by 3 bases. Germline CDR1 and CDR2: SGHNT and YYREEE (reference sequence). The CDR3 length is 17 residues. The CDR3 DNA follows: TGTGCCAGCAGCCTGAAATCACCGACAGGGGGCATCTACGAGCAGTACTTC. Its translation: CASSLKSPTGGIYEQYF.

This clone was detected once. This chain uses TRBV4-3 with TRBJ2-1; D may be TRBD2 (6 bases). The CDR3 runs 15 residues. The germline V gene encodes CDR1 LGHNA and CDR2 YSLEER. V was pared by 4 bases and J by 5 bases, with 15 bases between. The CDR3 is CASSPFSGANNEQFF. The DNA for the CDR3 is TGCGCCAGCAGCCCCTTTAGCGGAGCAAACAATGAGCAGTTCTTC.

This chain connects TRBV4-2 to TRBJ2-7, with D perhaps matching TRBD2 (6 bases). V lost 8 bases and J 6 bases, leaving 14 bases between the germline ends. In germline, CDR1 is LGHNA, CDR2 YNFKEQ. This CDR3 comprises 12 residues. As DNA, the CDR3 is TGTGCCAGCGGCCCCCAGGGAGGCGAGCAGTACTTC. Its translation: CASGPQGGEQYF.

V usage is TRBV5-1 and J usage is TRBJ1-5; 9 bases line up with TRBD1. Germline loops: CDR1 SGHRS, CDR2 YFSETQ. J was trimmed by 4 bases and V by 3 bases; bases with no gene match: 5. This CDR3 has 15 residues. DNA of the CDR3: TGCGCCAGCAGCTGGACAGGGGACCGGAATCAGCCCCAGCATTTT. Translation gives CASSWTGDRNQPQHF.

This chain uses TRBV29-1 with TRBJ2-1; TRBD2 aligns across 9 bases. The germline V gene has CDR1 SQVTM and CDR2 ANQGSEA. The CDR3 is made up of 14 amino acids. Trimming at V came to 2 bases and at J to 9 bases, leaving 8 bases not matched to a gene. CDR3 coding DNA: TGCAGCGTTGAACCGGGCGGGGGGGCACGTGAGCAGTTCTTC. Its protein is CSVEPGGGAREQFF.

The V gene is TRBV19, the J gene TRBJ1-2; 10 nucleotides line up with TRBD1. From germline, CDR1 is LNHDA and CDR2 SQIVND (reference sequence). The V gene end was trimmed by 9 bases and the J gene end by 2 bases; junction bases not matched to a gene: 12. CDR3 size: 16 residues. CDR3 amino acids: CASTGTGVLWNYGYTF. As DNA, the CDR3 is TGTGCCAGCACCGGGACAGGGGTTTTATGGAACTATGGCTACACCTTC.

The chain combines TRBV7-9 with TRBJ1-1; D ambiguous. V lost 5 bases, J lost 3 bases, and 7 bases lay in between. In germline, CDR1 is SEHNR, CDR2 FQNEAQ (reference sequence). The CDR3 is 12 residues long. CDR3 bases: TGTGCCAGCAGCCTCGTTGACACTGAAGCTTTCTTT. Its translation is CASSLVDTEAFF.

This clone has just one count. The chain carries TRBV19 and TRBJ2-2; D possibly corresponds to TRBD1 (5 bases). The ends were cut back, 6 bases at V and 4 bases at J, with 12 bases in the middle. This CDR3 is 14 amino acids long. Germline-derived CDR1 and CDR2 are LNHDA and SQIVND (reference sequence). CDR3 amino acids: CASRGQGITGELFF. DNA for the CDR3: TGTGCCAGTAGAGGGCAGGGTATCACCGGGGAGCTGTTTTTT.

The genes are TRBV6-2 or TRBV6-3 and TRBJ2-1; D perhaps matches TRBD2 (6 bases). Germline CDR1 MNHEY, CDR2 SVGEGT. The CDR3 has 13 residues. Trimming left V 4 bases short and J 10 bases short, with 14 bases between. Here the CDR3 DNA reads TGTGCCAGCAGTTTCTCCAACGGGGGAGAGCAGTTCTTC. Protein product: CASSFSNGGEQFF.

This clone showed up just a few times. DNA of the CDR3: TGTGCCAGCAGCCCAGACCGGGAGTTCACCGGGGAGCTGTTTTTT. It yields the protein CASSPDREFTGELFF. The genes are TRBV7-7 and TRBJ2-2, with D perhaps TRBD2 (6 bases). CDR3 size: 15 residues. Trimming took off 5 bases at V and 4 bases at J, with 14 bases between the two ends. Germline CDR1 SSHAT, CDR2 FNYEAQ (reference sequence).

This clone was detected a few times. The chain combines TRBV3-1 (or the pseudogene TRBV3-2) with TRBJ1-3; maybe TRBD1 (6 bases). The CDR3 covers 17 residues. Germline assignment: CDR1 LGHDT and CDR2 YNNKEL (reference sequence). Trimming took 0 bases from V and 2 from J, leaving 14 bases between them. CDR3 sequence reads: CASSQDRRGQTGNTIYF. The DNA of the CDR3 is TGTGCCAGCAGCCAAGATAGGAGAGGACAGACTGGAAACACCATATATTTT.

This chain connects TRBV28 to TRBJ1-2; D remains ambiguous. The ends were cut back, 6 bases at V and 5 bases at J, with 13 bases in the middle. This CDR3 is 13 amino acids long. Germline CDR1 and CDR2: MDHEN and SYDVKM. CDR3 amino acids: CASRTSLIYGYTF. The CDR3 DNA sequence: TGTGCCAGCAGGACAAGCCTCATTTATGGCTACACCTTC.

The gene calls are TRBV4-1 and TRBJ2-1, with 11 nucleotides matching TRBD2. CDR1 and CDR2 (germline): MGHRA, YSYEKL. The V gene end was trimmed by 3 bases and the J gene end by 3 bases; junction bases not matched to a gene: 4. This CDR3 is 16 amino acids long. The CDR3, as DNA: TGCGCCAGCAGCCACACTAGCGGGAGTAACTACAATGAGCAGTTCTTC. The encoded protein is CASSHTSGSNYNEQFF.

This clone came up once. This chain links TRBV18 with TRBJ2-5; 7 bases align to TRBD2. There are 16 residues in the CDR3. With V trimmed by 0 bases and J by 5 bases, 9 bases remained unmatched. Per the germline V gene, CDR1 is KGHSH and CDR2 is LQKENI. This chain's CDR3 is CASSPPGGGRGETQYF. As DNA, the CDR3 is TGTGCCAGCTCACCACCAGGCGGCGGGAGAGGGGAGACCCAGTACTTC.

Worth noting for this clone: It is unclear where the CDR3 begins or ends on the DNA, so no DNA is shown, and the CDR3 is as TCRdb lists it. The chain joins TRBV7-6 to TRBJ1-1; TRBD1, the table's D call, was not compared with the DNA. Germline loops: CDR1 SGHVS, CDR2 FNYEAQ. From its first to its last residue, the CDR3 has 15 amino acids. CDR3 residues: CASSSSDRVNTEAFF.

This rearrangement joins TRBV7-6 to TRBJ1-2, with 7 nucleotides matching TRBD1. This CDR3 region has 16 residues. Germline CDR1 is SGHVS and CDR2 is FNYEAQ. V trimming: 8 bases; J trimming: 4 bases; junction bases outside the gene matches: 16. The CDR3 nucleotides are TGTGCCAGCTCAAACGGTGACAGGGCCGGCCTCTATGGCTACACCTTC. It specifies CASSNGDRAGLYGYTF.

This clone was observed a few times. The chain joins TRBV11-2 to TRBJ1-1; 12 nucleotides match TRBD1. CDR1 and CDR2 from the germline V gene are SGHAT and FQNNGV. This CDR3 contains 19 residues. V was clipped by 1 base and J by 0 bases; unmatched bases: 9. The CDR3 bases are TGTGCCAGCAGCTTAGGGTGGGGACAGGGGGCGCGTATGAACACTGAAGCTTTCTTT. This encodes CASSLGWGQGARMNTEAFF.